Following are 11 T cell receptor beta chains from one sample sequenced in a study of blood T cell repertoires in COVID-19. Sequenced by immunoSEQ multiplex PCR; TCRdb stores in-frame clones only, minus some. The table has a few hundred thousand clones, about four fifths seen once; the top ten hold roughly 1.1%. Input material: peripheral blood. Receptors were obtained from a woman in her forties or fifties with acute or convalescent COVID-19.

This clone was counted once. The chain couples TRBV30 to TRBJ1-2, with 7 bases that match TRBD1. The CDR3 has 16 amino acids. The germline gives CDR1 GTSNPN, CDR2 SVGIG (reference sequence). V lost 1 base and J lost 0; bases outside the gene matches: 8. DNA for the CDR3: TGTGCCTGGAGTGCAGGGACAGCAACAGCTAACTATGGCTACACCTTC. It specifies CAWSAGTATANYGYTF.

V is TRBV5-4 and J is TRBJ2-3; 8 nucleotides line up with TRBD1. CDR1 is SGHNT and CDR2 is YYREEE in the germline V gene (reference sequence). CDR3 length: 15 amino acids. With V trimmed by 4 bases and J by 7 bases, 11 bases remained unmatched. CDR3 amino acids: CASSGTGGSFNTQYF. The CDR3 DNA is TGTGCCAGCAGCGGTACAGGGGGGTCTTTCAATACGCAGTATTTT. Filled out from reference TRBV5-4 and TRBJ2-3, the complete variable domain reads ETGVTQSPTHLIKTRGQQVTLRCSSQSGHNTVSWYQQALGQGPQFIFQYYREEENGRGNFPPRFSGLQFPNYSSELNVNALELDDSALYLCASSGTGGSFNTQYFGPGTRLTVL.

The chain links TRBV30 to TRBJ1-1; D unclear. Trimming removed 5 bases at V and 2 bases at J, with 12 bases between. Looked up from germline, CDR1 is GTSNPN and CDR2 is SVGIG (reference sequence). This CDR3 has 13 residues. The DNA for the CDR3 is TGTGCCTGGGGGTACTTCTTTAACACTGAAGCTTTCTTT. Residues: CAWGYFFNTEAFF.

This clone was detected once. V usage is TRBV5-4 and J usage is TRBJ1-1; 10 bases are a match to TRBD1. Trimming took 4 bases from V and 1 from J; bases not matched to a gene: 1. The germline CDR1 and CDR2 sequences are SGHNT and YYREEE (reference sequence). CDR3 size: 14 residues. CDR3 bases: TGTGCCAGCAGCAGGGACAGGGGGAACACTGAAGCTTTCTTT. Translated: CASSRDRGNTEAFF.

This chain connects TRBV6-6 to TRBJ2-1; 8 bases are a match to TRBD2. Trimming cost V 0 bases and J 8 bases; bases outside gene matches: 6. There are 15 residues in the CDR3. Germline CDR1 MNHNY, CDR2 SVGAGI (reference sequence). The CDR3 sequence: CASSYSGTRVDEQFF. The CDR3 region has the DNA TGTGCCAGCAGTTACTCCGGGACTAGAGTGGATGAGCAGTTCTTC.

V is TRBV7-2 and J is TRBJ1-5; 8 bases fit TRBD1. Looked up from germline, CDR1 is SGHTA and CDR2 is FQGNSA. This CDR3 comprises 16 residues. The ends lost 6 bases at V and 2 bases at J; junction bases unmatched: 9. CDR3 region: CASSRGQGIGNQPQHF. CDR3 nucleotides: TGTGCCAGCAGTCGAGGACAGGGTATCGGCAATCAGCCCCAGCATTTT. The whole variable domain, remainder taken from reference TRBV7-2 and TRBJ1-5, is GAGVSQSPSNKVTEKGKDVELRCDPISGHTALYWYRQSLGQGLEFLIYFQGNSAPDKSGLPSDRFSAERTGGSVSTLTIQRTQQEDSAVYLCASSRGQGIGNQPQHFGDGTRLSIL.

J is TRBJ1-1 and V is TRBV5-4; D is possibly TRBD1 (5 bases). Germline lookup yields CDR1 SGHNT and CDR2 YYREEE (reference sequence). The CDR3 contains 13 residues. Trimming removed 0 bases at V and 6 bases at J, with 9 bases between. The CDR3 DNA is TGTGCCAGCAGCTTGGGACAGTTGCCTGAAGCTTTCTTT. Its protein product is CASSLGQLPEAFF.

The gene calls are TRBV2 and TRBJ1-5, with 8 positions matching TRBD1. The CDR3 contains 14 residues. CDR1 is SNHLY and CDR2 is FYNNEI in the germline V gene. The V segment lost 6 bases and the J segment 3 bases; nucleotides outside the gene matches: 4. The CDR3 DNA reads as TGTGCCAGCAGCCGGACAGGGCTCAATCAGCCCCAGCATTTT. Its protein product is CASSRTGLNQPQHF.

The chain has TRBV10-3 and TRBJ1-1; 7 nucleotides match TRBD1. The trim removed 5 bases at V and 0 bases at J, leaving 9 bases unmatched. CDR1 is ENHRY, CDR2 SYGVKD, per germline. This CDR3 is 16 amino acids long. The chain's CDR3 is CAISLRDSGMNTEAFF. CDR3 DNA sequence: TGTGCCATCAGTTTACGGGACAGCGGCATGAACACTGAAGCTTTCTTT.

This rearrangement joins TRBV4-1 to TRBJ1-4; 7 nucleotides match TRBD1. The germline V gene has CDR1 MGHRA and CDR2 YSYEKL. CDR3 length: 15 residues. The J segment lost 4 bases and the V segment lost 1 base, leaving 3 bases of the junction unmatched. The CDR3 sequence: CASSQGDSGNEKLFF. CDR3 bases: TGCGCCAGCAGCCAAGGGGACAGCGGTAATGAAAAACTGTTTTTT.

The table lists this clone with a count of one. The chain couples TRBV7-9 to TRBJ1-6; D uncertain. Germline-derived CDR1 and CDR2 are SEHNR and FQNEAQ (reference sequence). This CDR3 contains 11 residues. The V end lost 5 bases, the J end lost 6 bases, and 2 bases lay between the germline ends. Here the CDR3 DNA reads TGTGCCAGCAGCCGTAATTCACCCCTCCACTTT. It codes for CASSRNSPLHF.